This passage covers 25 T cell receptor beta chains from one sample sequenced in a study of post-analysis software for immune sequencing data (dated by TCRdb to between 2014 and 2017). The method behind the library was PCR. Sequenced on an Illumina HiSeq 2500. To reduce PCR and sequencing biases, unique molecular identifiers were built into the TCR beta cDNA libraries. Using fastp at Q25 and MiXCR, TCRdb reprocessed the public reads and kept productive beta chains. All rows with the same CDR3 protein become a single entry with the most common DNA and genes. A total of hundreds of thousands of distinct CDR3 sequences appear in this sample, roughly 27% of them only once. Around 0.56% of the sample rests with the top ten. These receptors' antigens are unknown. Findings and caveats that apply to the study as a whole: Patients showed significantly higher frequencies than controls for several TRBV segments, among them TRBV5-6, TRBV5-1 and TRBV20-1.

The sequenced sample consisted of blood. Receptor source: a girl aged 5-17 years with multiple sclerosis.

This sequence joins TRBV7-2 and TRBJ1-4; D is unclear. The V gene's germline CDR1 is SGHTA and CDR2 FQGNSA. This CDR3 comprises 12 residues. V lost 5 bases, J lost 10 bases, and 11 bases lay in between. The CDR3 DNA follows: TGTGCCAGCAGCCTCCTAGCGGGAAAACTGTTTTTT. This encodes CASSLLAGKLFF.

This clonotype was counted only a few times. This chain links TRBV25-1 with TRBJ1-1; D is possibly TRBD1 (5 bases). The V and J ends lost 4 bases and 6 bases respectively, with 9 bases between them. The CDR3 is 12 amino acids. Germline V gene data show CDR1 as MGHDK and CDR2 as SYGVNS. The CDR3 DNA sequence: TGTGCCAGCAGTGGCTCGGGGGCTGAAGCTTTCTTT. Translation gives CASSGSGAEAFF.

The chain carries TRBV20-1 and TRBJ2-7, with D uncertain. Trimming cost V 6 bases and J 5 bases, with 20 bases left between them. Germline values: CDR1 DFQATT, CDR2 SNEGSKA (reference sequence). The CDR3 spans 14 residues. For the CDR3, the DNA is TGCAGTGCCGCTTCGTATGACGAGTGGGACGAGCAGTACTTC. This gives the protein CSAASYDEWDEQYF.

A few counts support this clonotype. The chain recombines TRBV28 with TRBJ1-1, with D uncertain. Germline values: CDR1 MDHEN, CDR2 SYDVKM. Trimming stripped 1 base from V and 5 bases from J, with 11 bases between. This CDR3 spans 14 amino acids. CDR3 sequence: CASSLSGVWTEAFF. The CDR3 DNA follows: TGTGCCAGCAGTTTATCCGGGGTATGGACTGAAGCTTTCTTT.

The chain has TRBV12-3 or TRBV12-4 and TRBJ2-3; TRBD2 matches at 12 bases. This CDR3 contains 17 residues. V lost 7 bases and J lost 7; bases outside the gene matches: 15. Here the CDR3 DNA reads TGTGCCAGCACTACCACCGGACTAGCGGGGTTGTATTATACGCAGTATTTT. Its protein product is CASTTTGLAGLYYTQYF.

The genes are TRBV28 and TRBJ2-4; D gene ambiguous. Germline V gene lookup returns CDR1 MDHEN and CDR2 SYDVKM. The CDR3 runs to 14 residues. Trimming removed 3 bases from V and 0 bases from J, with 6 bases in between. The CDR3 DNA sequence: TGTGCCAGCAGTTTCTTGCTAGCCAAAAACATTCAGTACTTC. It yields the protein CASSFLLAKNIQYF.

This clonotype was counted between two and nine times. This chain joins TRBV29-1 and TRBJ2-5; D is perhaps TRBD2 (6 bases). The V gene lost 7 bases and the J gene lost 9 bases, with 12 bases spanning the gap. Germline V CDR1 and CDR2: SQVTM, ANQGSEA. The CDR3 has 10 amino acids. The CDR3 nucleotides read TGCAGCGCTGAGGAGGGCTCCCAGTACTTC. It codes for CSAEEGSQYF.

The J gene is TRBJ2-5, the V gene TRBV20-1; D is unresolved. V lost 2 bases to trimming and J lost 1 base, with 5 bases between them. There are 12 residues in the CDR3. Per germline, CDR1 DFQATT and CDR2 SNEGSKA (reference sequence). For the CDR3, the DNA is TGCAGTGCTAGAATCACCCAAGAGACCCAGTACTTC. It translates to CSARITQETQYF.

The chain employs TRBV7-2 and TRBJ1-5; 7 nucleotides align to TRBD1. Germline CDR1 SGHTA, CDR2 FQGNSA. The V gene end was trimmed by 1 base and the J gene end by 3 bases; junction bases not matched to a gene: 12. The CDR3 consists of 18 residues. The CDR3 DNA follows: TGTGCCAGCAGCTTAGGGCCTCACAGGGGAGGAGACAATCAGCCCCAGCATTTT. This encodes CASSLGPHRGGDNQPQHF.

This clonotype was detected many times. CDR3 in DNA: TGTGCCAGCAGTGACTCCCCGGGGCAGGGGAGAGAGACCCAGTACTTC. Encoded protein: CASSDSPGQGRETQYF. The gene calls are TRBV6-4 and TRBJ2-5, with a possible D match to TRBD1 (6 bases). V gave up 0 bases and J gave up 4 bases, with 15 bases separating them. The CDR3 is made up of 16 amino acids. From germline, CDR1 is MRHNA and CDR2 SNTAGT.

The rearrangement links TRBV20-1 to TRBJ1-5; D is undetermined. The CDR3 extends over 13 amino acids. V lost 5 bases to trimming and J lost 7 bases, with 15 bases between them. Germline V gene lookup returns CDR1 DFQATT and CDR2 SNEGSKA (reference sequence). The CDR3 region is CSALRALGQPQHF. The CDR3 DNA sequence: TGCAGTGCTCTGCGGGCTCTGGGGCAGCCCCAGCATTTT.

On this clonotype: One base away lies a much larger clone, so this may be a sequencing read error. The chain combines TRBV2 with TRBJ2-3; D call uncertain. V was pared by 1 base and J by 1 base, with 12 bases between. The germline gives CDR1 SNHLY, CDR2 FYNNEI. This CDR3 has 16 residues. The CDR3 reads CASSEGFLVGTDTQYF. DNA of the CDR3: TGTGCCAGCAGTGAAGGTTTTCTAGTGGGCACAGATACGCAGTATTTT.

This clonotype was found many times. V and J are TRBV6-5 and TRBJ1-2, with D perhaps matching TRBD1 (6 bases). CDR1 and CDR2 (germline): MNHEY, SVGAGI. Trimming stripped 11 bases from V and 7 bases from J, with 20 bases between. The CDR3 has 13 residues. The DNA for the CDR3 is TGTGCCCTCCTAGACAGGTGGAGTGGTGGCTACACCTTC. Translation gives CALLDRWSGGYTF.

Comments on this clonotype: The junction departs from germline at one end; a sequencing error may be responsible. CDR3 coding DNA: TGTGCCAGCACCACCATGGGGGGGGCCCACAATGAGCGGTTCTTC. This sequence encodes CASTTMGGAHNERFF. V gene TRBV7-6 combines with J gene TRBJ2-1; D is possibly TRBD2 (7 bases). The CDR3 is 15 residues long. Germline CDR1 SGHVS, CDR2 FNYEAQ.

This chain uses TRBV5-5 with TRBJ1-2, with D perhaps TRBD1 (5 bases). V was cut by 7 bases and J by 4 bases, with 8 bases left in between. Germline CDR1 SGHKS, CDR2 YYEKEE (reference sequence). This CDR3 has 11 residues. The CDR3 here is CASGDSYGYTF. In nucleotides, the CDR3 is TGTGCCAGCGGCGACAGCTATGGCTACACCTTC.

Concerning this clonotype itself: A read error may be the cause here, since a much bigger clone is one base away. V and J are TRBV5-5 and TRBJ2-1; D is unclear. Trimming left V 9 bases short and J 4 bases short, with 14 bases between. The CDR3 is 13 amino acids. Germline V CDR1 and CDR2: SGHKS, YYEKEE (reference sequence). CDR3 region: CANNHPQYNEQFF. The CDR3 nucleotides are TGTGCCAACAACCACCCCCAATACAATGAGCAGTTCTTC.

The chain employs TRBV28 and TRBJ2-1; D remains unclear. The CDR3 totals 11 residues. CDR1 is MDHEN, CDR2 SYDVKM, per germline. V was clipped by 5 bases and J by 10 bases, with 9 bases between them. The CDR3 DNA is TGTGCCAGCAGTGAGTACGGAGAGCAGTTCTTC. It codes for CASSEYGEQFF.

This clonotype was seen only a few times. The chain recombines TRBV3-1 with TRBJ1-2, with TRBD1 as a possible D gene (5 bases). V was trimmed by 1 base and J by 7 bases, leaving 13 bases between them. This CDR3 spans 14 amino acids. CDR1 and CDR2 (germline): LGHDT, YNNKEL (reference sequence). CDR3 sequence: CASSQARAGIGYTF. For the CDR3, the DNA is TGTGCCAGCAGCCAAGCGCGGGCAGGGATTGGCTACACCTTC.

The J gene is TRBJ2-5, the V gene TRBV18; 7 bases align to TRBD2. The CDR3 spans 16 residues. V lost 2 bases, J lost 5 bases, and 11 bases stayed unmatched. The germline V gene encodes CDR1 KGHSH and CDR2 LQKENI. The CDR3 loop reads CASSPDNYAGVETQYF. The CDR3 DNA reads TGTGCCAGCTCACCAGATAACTACGCGGGAGTTGAGACCCAGTACTTC. The entire variable domain, with the rest obtained from reference TRBV18 and TRBJ2-5, is as follows: NAGVMQNPRHLVRRRGQEARLRCSPMKGHSHVYWYRQLPEEGLKFMVYLQKENIIDESGMPKERFSAEFPKEGPSILRIQQVVRGDSAAYFCASSPDNYAGVETQYFGPGTRLLVL.

The CDR3: CASSFGTGVGYTF. CDR3 sequence (DNA): TGTGCCAGCAGCTTCGGGACAGGGGTTGGCTACACCTTC. V usage is TRBV7-2 and J usage is TRBJ1-2; 10 bases match TRBD1. The CDR3 contains 13 residues. J lost 7 bases, V lost 3 bases, and 2 bases had no gene match. CDR1 is SGHTA, CDR2 FQGNSA, per germline. Full variable domain (remainder filled in from reference TRBV7-2 and TRBJ1-2): GAGVSQSPSNKVTEKGKDVELRCDPISGHTALYWYRQSLGQGLEFLIYFQGNSAPDKSGLPSDRFSAERTGGSVSTLTIQRTQQEDSAVYLCASSFGTGVGYTFGSGTRLTVV.

A few counts support this clonotype. One end of the junction varies from germline; a read error may be responsible. The J gene is TRBJ2-7, the V gene TRBV12-5; TRBD2 might be the D (6 bases). Germline values: CDR1 LGHNT, CDR2 FRNRAP. CDR3 length: 17 amino acids. CDR3 nucleotide sequence: TGTGCTAGTGGTCTGATTATCGGGGGTGGTCGTTCCTTCGAGCAGTACTTC. This gives the protein CASGLIIGGGRSFEQYF.

This clonotype occurred a few times. The chain employs TRBV20-1 and TRBJ2-3, with 7 positions matching TRBD2. From germline, CDR1 is DFQATT and CDR2 SNEGSKA (reference sequence). V was pared by 1 base and J by 2 bases, with 6 bases of the junction left unmatched. The CDR3 runs to 15 residues. CDR3 in amino acids: CSARGGGRPTDTQYF. The DNA of the CDR3 is TGCAGTGCTAGAGGGGGGGGAAGACCCACAGATACGCAGTATTTT.

The CDR3 coding sequence is TGTGCCAGCCGGGGACAGGGGATGAACGAGCAGTACTTC. Translated, it gives CASRGQGMNEQYF. This chain connects TRBV5-6 to TRBJ2-5; 10 bases are a match to TRBD1. Matching the DNA end better, TRBJ2-7 makes the J call doubtful. Germline V gene sequence: CDR1 SGHDT, CDR2 YYEEEE. CDR3 size: 13 residues.

This clonotype was recorded many times. The chain is built from TRBV9 and TRBJ1-1, with 7 nucleotides matching TRBD1. The CDR3 has 13 amino acids. Germline V CDR1 and CDR2: SGDLS, YYNGEE. After removal of 3 bases from V and 5 bases from J, the junction contained 4 bases not matched to a gene. CDR3 DNA: TGTGCCAGCAGCGGTACAGGGGTTACTGAAGCTTTCTTT. It codes for CASSGTGVTEAFF. Combining the CDR3 with reference TRBV9 and TRBJ1-1 gives the whole variable domain DSGVTQTPKHLITATGQRVTLRCSPRSGDLSVYWYQQSLDQGLQFLIQYYNGEERAKGNILERFSAQQFPDLHSELNLSSLELGDSALYFCASSGTGVTEAFFGQGTRLTVV.

For the CDR3, the DNA is TGTGCCAGCACCCGAGGTAGGGGAACTGAAGCTTTCTTT. The encoded protein is CASTRGRGTEAFF. This rearrangement joins TRBV11-2 to TRBJ1-1, with a tentative D call TRBD1 (5 bases). This CDR3 region has 13 residues. Per germline, CDR1 SGHAT and CDR2 FQNNGV. Trimming removed 7 bases at V and 5 bases at J, with 14 bases between. Full variable domain (rest looked up from reference TRBV11-2 and TRBJ1-1): EAGVAQSPRYKIIEKRQSVAFWCNPISGHATLYWYQQILGQGPKLLIQFQNNGVVDDSQLPKDRFSAERLKGVDSTLKIQPAKLEDSAVYLCASTRGRGTEAFFGQGTRLTVV.